The clone carrying this T cell receptor beta chain showed up many times. The antigen is unknown. The source of the sample is a study of T cell repertoires in cytomegalovirus infection. Overall study: Matching HLA type and CMV infection were both indicated by public TCR beta signatures.

Germline CDR1 reads SGHTA; CDR2 reads FQGNSA. The V and J ends lost 5 bases and 2 bases, in that order; junction bases with no gene match: 3. This CDR3 contains 15 residues. A single record per CDR3 protein comes from TCRdb applying MiXCR to the reads. This repertoire shows some 920,000 distinct CDR3 sequences, 30% to 40% found once; its top ten account for about 14%. The chain is built from TRBV7-2 and TRBJ1-4, with 9 bases fitting TRBD1. This sample comprised cultured CD8+ T cells from PBMCs, obtained from culture after CMV antigen stimulation. This receptor was obtained from a human donor in good health (CMV status not recorded). Some clones in this sample may be carry-over from other donors' samples. CDR3 bases: TGTGCCAGCAGCCAACAGGGGGCGACTAATGAAAAACTGTTTTTT. Its translation is CASSQQGATNEKLFF. The entire variable domain, with the rest obtained from reference TRBV7-2 and TRBJ1-4, is as follows: GAGVSQSPSNKVTEKGKDVELRCDPISGHTALYWYRQSLGQGLEFLIYFQGNSAPDKSGLPSDRFSAERTGGSVSTLTIQRTQQEDSAVYLCASSQQGATNEKLFFGSGTQLSVL.